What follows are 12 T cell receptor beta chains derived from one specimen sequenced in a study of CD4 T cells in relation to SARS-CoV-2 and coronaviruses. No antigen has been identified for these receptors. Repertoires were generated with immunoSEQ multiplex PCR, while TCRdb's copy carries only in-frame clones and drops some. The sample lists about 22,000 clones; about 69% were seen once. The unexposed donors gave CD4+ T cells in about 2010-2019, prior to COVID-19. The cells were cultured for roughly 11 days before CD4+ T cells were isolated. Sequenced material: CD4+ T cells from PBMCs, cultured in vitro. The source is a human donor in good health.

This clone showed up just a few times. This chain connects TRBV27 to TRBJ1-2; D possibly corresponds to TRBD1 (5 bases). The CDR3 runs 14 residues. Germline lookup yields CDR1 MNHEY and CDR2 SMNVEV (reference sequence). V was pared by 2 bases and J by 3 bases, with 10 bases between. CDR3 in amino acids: CASSLDRGDYGYTF. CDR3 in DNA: TGTGCCAGCAGTTTAGACCGGGGGGACTATGGCTACACCTTC.

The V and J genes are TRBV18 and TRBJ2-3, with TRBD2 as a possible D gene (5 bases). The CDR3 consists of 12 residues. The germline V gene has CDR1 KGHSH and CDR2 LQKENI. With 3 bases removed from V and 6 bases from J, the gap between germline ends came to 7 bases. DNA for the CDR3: TGTGCCAGCTCACCGAGGGCGGATACGCAGTATTTT. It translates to CASSPRADTQYF.

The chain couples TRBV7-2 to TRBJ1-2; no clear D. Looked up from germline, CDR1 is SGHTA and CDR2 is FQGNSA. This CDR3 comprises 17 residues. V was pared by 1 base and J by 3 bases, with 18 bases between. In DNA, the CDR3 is TGTGCCAGCAGCTTAGATGGTAGAGGGAGTCTTCACTATGGCTACACCTTC. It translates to CASSLDGRGSLHYGYTF.

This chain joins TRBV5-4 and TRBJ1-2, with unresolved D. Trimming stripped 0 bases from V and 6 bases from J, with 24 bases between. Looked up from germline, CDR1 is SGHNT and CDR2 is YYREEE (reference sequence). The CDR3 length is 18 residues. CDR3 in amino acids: CASSLVVGSLRASHGYTF. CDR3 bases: TGTGCCAGCAGCTTGGTCGTTGGTTCGCTTAGAGCTTCCCATGGCTACACCTTC. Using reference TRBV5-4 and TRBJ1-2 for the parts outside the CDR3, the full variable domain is ETGVTQSPTHLIKTRGQQVTLRCSSQSGHNTVSWYQQALGQGPQFIFQYYREEENGRGNFPPRFSGLQFPNYSSELNVNALELDDSALYLCASSLVVGSLRASHGYTFGSGTRLTVV.

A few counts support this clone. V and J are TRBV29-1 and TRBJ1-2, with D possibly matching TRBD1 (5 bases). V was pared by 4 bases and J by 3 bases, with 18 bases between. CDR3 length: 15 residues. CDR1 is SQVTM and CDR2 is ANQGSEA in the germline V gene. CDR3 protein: CSVVGGDNVHYGYTF. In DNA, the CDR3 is TGCAGCGTTGTTGGGGGAGATAACGTCCACTATGGCTACACCTTC.

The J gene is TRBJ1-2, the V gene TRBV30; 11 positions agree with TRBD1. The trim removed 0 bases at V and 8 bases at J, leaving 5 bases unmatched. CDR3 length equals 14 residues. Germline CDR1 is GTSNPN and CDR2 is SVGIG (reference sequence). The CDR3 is CAWSVGQGAMGYTF. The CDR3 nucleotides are TGTGCCTGGAGTGTTGGACAGGGGGCTATGGGCTACACCTTC.

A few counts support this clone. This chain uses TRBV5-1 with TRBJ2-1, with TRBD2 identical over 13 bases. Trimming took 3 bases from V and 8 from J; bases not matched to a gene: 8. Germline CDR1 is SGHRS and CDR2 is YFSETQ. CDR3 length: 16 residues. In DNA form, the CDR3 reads TGCGCCAGCAGCTATCTGGGACTAGCGGGACTCGATGAGCAGTTCTTC. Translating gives CASSYLGLAGLDEQFF.

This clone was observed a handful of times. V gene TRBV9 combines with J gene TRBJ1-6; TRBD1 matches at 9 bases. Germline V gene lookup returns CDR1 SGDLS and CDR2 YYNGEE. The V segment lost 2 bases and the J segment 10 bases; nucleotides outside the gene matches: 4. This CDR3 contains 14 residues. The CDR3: CASSVGQGESPLHF. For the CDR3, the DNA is TGTGCCAGCAGCGTGGGACAGGGTGAATCACCCCTCCACTTT.

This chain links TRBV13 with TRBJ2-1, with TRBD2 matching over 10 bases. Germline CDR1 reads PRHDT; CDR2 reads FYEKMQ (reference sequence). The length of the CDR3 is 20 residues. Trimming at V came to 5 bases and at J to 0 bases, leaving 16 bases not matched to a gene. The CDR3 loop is CASSRSSFGSGGSSYNEQFF. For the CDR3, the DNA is TGTGCCAGCAGCCGGTCTTCGTTCGGTAGCGGGGGGAGCTCCTACAATGAGCAGTTCTTC.

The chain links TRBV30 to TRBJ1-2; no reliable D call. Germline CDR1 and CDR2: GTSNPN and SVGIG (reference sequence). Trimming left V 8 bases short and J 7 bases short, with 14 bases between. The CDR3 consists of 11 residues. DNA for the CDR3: TGTGCCGTGAGCCCGGGAGGTGGCTACACCTTC. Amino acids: CAVSPGGGYTF.

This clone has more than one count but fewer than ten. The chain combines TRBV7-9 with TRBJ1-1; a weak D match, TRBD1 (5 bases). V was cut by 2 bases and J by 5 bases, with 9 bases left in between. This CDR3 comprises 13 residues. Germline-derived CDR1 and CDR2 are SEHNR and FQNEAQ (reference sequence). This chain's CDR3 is CASSLNGGTEAFF. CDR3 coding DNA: TGTGCCAGCAGCTTAAATGGGGGTACTGAAGCTTTCTTT.

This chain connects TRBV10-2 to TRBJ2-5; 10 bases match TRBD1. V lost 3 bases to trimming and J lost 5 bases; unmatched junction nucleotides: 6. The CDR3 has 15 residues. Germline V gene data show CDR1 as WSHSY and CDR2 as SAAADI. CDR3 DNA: TGCGCCAGCAGTGAACTGGGACAGGGGACGGAGACCCAGTACTTC. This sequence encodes CASSELGQGTETQYF.